A selection of T cell receptor beta chains follows, all from one sample in a study of regulatory T cells in long-lasting Graves disease. TCRdb reprocessed the multiplex PCR reads via MiXCR and lists one record per CDR3 protein. The data hold 400,000 to 650,000 distinct CDR3 sequences, with approximately 16% observed a single time. The same data also went into a second study, on T cells in Graves' hyperthyroidism and ophthalmopathy.

The sequencing here drew on peripheral blood mononuclear cells (PBMCs), taken at new diagnosis, from a patient treated with antithyroid drugs. Every receptor here comes from a woman aged 35-60 years with Graves disease. Both conserved end residues are part of each CDR3. D genes are given only for firm matches. Only some rows state a clone size, as once, few, many or a class for expanded clones.

clone_size	j_call	d_call	cdr3_length	v_call	cdr3_aa	cdr3_nt
few	TRBJ1-2	-	13	TRBV5-1	CASSLGGTNGYTF	TGCGCCAGCAGCTTGGGAGGGACGAACGGCTACACCTTC
many	TRBJ1-4	-	15	TRBV18	CASSPTNRGGEKLFF	TGTGCCAGCTCACCGACGAACCGGGGAGGTGAAAAACTGTTTTTT
many	TRBJ2-7	-	14	TRBV2	CASGAGTLAYEQYF	TGTGCCAGCGGGGCCGGGACACTAGCCTACGAGCAGTACTTC
many	TRBJ2-3	-	13	TRBV2	CASSAEPTDTQYF	TGTGCCAGCAGCGCTGAACCCACGGATACGCAGTATTTT
few	TRBJ1-1	-	16	TRBV14	CASSKRGYGGVAEAFF	TGTGCCAGCAGCAAGCGCGGGTATGGAGGGGTAGCTGAAGCTTTCTTT
-	TRBJ2-3	TRBD2	15	TRBV7-9	CASSATGGGTDTQYF	TGTGCCAGCAGTGCTACGGGGGGGGGCACAGATACGCAGTATTTT
few	TRBJ2-7	TRBD1	18	TRBV7-2	CASSYTTTGTGRGYEQYF	TGTGCCAGCAGCTACACTACGACCGGGACAGGGAGAGGCTACGAGCAGTACTTC
many	TRBJ1-1	-	16	TRBV6-1	CASTSLGSGLNTEAFF	TGTGCCAGCACCTCCCTCGGGTCTGGGTTGAACACTGAAGCTTTCTTT
many	TRBJ1-4	-	16	TRBV7-9	CASMGEQGRTNEKLFF	TGTGCCAGCATGGGGGAGCAGGGTCGGACTAATGAAAAACTGTTTTTT
many	TRBJ1-2	-	16	TRBV28	CASSLLTTAPNYGYTF	TGTGCCAGCAGTTTATTGACAACAGCTCCTAACTATGGCTACACCTTC
-	TRBJ2-5	TRBD1	18	TRBV7-7	CASSLNEDGTVGQETQYF	TGTGCTAGCAGCCTAAACGAGGATGGGACAGTGGGGCAAGAGACCCAGTACTTC
-	TRBJ2-2	-	16	TRBV27	CASSLYGLGVPGELFF	TGTGCCAGCAGTTTATACGGACTCGGAGTCCCCGGGGAGCTGTTTTTT
-	TRBJ2-7	TRBD1	12	TRBV27	CASRGQVYEQYF	TGTGCCAGCAGGGGACAGGTGTACGAGCAGTACTTC
many	TRBJ2-7	-	13	TRBV7-9	CASSLGDPYEQYF	TGTGCCAGCAGCCTCGGGGATCCCTACGAGCAGTACTTC
many	TRBJ1-1	TRBD1	13	TRBV12-3/TRBV12-4	CATEQGAGTEAFF	TGTGCCACCGAGCAGGGGGCGGGCACTGAAGCTTTCTTT
many	TRBJ1-5	-	14	TRBV2	CASSEVGVGQPQHF	TGTGCCAGCAGTGAGGTAGGGGTCGGTCAGCCCCAGCATTTT
-	TRBJ2-3	-	15	TRBV6-1	CASRSWAPGADTQYF	TGTGCCAGCAGATCGTGGGCCCCCGGGGCAGATACGCAGTATTTT
-	TRBJ2-3	-	14	TRBV7-8	CASSFGLSTDTQYF	TGTGCCAGCAGCTTCGGACTGTCCACAGATACGCAGTATTTT
few	TRBJ2-2	-	14	TRBV28	CASSGRERPGELFF	TGTGCCAGCAGTGGCCGAGAGCGCCCCGGGGAGCTGTTTTTT
-	TRBJ1-2	TRBD1	17	TRBV19	CASSERDRDAANYGYTF	TGTGCCAGTAGTGAACGGGACAGGGACGCAGCTAACTATGGCTACACCTTC
few	TRBJ2-7	TRBD2	16	TRBV18	CASSPGGERGIYEQYF	TGTGCCAGCTCACCGGGTGGGGAGCGGGGGATATACGAGCAGTACTTC
many	TRBJ2-7	-	13	TRBV12-3/TRBV12-4	CASSLYTQGEQYF	TGTGCCAGCAGTTTATACACCCAGGGGGAGCAGTACTTC
few	TRBJ1-6	-	15	TRBV12-5	CASGLAVLGNSPLHF	TGTGCTAGTGGTTTAGCCGTACTGGGGAATTCACCCCTCCACTTT
few	TRBJ1-1	-	16	TRBV19	CASSILISGTTAQAFF	TGTGCCAGTAGTATCCTCATTTCCGGGACTACAGCACAAGCTTTCTTT